This T cell receptor (beta chain) was recorded in a study of early T cells in non-severe SARS-CoV-2 infection (dated by TCRdb to the early 2020s). Describing the broader study: Bulk RNA from unsorted whole blood was used for TCR sequencing, so alpha and beta chains could not be paired.

On the study overall, not on this receptor specifically: Matching against VDJdb was skewed toward anti-spike CD8 responses, likely underestimated virus-specific expansions, and missed private and CD4 specificities.

V sheds 0 bases and J sheds 2 bases, leaving 14 bases between their ends. The CDR3 spans 17 residues, from the cysteine through the phenylalanine. Only CDR3 DNA is held: 51 bases, read in frame from base 1. As encoded in the germline V gene (reference sequence), CDR1 is LNHDA while CDR2 is SQIVND. Set within a cohort of healthcare workers in London, UK, this nested case-control study involved weekly PCR testing of nasopharyngeal swabs along with blood sampling. Healthcare workers were recruited between 23 and 31 March 2020, during the week of the UK lockdown, and were followed weekly for up to roughly 15 weeks. This clonotype was counted ten times or more. Its binding antigen is unknown. No clone much larger than this one lies a single base away; base qualities are absent. Library preparation employed 5' RACE. This sample was sequenced with a NextSeq 500. In the TCR library protocol, unique molecular identifiers were attached to individual cDNA molecules to correct for PCR bias and sequencing error. Sequencing covered both TCR alpha and beta chains, and within each sample the abundances of alpha and beta sequences were tightly co-correlated. Under the source paper's analysis protocol: Decombinator V4 was used to annotate TCR sequences for V gene, J gene and CDR3. TCRs were defined as expanded if a significant change between any two time points was detected under a Poisson model with p below 0.0001. TCR abundances were normalised to the total number of TCRs sequenced per sample and expressed as counts per million. TRAV1-2 paired with TRAJ12, TRAJ20 or TRAJ33 defined MAIT TCRs, while TRAV10 paired with TRAJ18 defined iNKT TCRs. A search of VDJdb, accessed on 1 November 2021, was run for TCRs annotated to CMV, EBV and SARS-CoV-2, with TCRs annotated for multiple antigens excluded. The public sequencing data were trimmed at Q25 with fastp and processed into clonotypes with MiXCR by TCRdb, which kept only in-frame beta chains. For every CDR3 protein sequence, its rows merge into one entry that carries the most common genes and DNA. These V and J calls originate from TCRdb's pipeline instead of the authors' own analysis. This sample comprises some 56,000 distinct CDR3 sequences, more than 9% of them detected only once. The ten biggest clones cover 6.5% of the sample.

The sequence derives from an adult who was a healthcare worker with PCR-confirmed SARS-CoV-2 infection or an uninfected control (not recorded which). This sequence uses TRBV19 and TRBJ2-1, with TRBD2 tentatively as D gene (5 bases match). Sequenced sample: whole blood. The CDR3 in this case is CASSIEASGYTYNEQFF. The DNA reads TGTGCCAGTAGTATAGAGGCCTCGGGATATACCTACAATGAGCAGTTCTTC.